A selection of T cell receptor beta chains follows, all from one sample in a study of blood T cell repertoires in COVID-19. Measured with immunoSEQ multiplex PCR; TCRdb has only the in-frame clones, and not every one. The sample includes over 250,000 clones, about 80% of them seen just once. What was sequenced was peripheral blood. These TCRs come from a woman between 50 and 59 years old who had recovered from COVID-19. Each CDR3 is given with its conserved first and last residue. D genes are given only for firm matches. A row's size may be missing; if present it is once, few, many or a size class.

TRBV28	-	TRBD1	TRBJ2-2	TGTGCCAGCAGTAGTCCCCCCGGACAGGGAAGCACCGGGGAGCTGTTTTTT	CASSSPPGQGSTGELFF
TRBV7-8	-	TRBD2	TRBJ2-3	TGTGCCAGCAGCCCCCTGGGAGGGGTAACAGATACGCAGTATTTT	CASSPLGGVTDTQYF
TRBV5-8	-	-	TRBJ1-1	TGTGCCAGCAACCCAATTCGGCAGGCCCTCGAGTTCTTT	CASNPIRQALEFF
TRBV11-2	-	-	TRBJ2-1	TGTGCCAGCAGCTTAGGATCGGGAGTTGATAATGAGCAGTTCTTC	CASSLGSGVDNEQFF
TRBV30	-	-	TRBJ1-4	TGTGCCTGGAGTTCGGCGGTTGGTGAAAAACTGTTTTTT	CAWSSAVGEKLFF
TRBV27	many	-	TRBJ2-7	TGTGCCAGCAGTACCCTTTGGGGGGATTTTGGCTACGAGCAGTACTTC	CASSTLWGDFGYEQYF
TRBV7-8	-	TRBD1	TRBJ2-7	TGTGCCAGCACCCAAAGCCGGGACAGGGTCTACGAGCAGTACTTC	CASTQSRDRVYEQYF
TRBV24-1	-	-	TRBJ2-6	TGTGCCACCAGTGGTACGGGGACTGGGGCCAACGTCCTGACTTTC	CATSGTGTGANVLTF
TRBV5-1	-	TRBD1	TRBJ2-3	TGCGCCAGCAGCTTGGGCCCCGGGACAGGTTCCACAGATACGCAGTATTTT	CASSLGPGTGSTDTQYF
TRBV4-3	-	-	TRBJ1-6	TGCGCCAGCAGCCAAGGGGGCGCCGGGAATTCACCCCTCCACTTT	CASSQGGAGNSPLHF
TRBV28	-	-	TRBJ1-2	TGTGCCAGCAGTGCCAGAAGATATGGCTACACCTTC	CASSARRYGYTF
TRBV19	-	TRBD2	TRBJ2-7	TGTGCCAGTAGTCCCTTTGGGGGGGGACCCCAACCCTACGAGCAGTACTTC	CASSPFGGGPQPYEQYF
TRBV19	-	-	TRBJ2-1	TGTGCCAGTAGTATTGCCAGGGGGGATGAGCAGTTCTTC	CASSIARGDEQFF
TRBV3-1/TRBV3-2	-	-	TRBJ2-3	TGTGCCAGCAGCCACCGAGGGGGTGAGGGCACAGATACGCAGTATTTT	CASSHRGGEGTDTQYF
TRBV7-2	-	-	TRBJ1-1	TGTGCCAGCGAGAGCACTGAAGCTTTCTTT	CASESTEAFF
TRBV6-9	-	-	TRBJ1-2	TGTGCCAGCCCTCTTGGGAGATTCTATGGCTACACCTTC	CASPLGRFYGYTF
TRBV7-3	-	-	TRBJ2-1	TGTGCCAGCAGCCCTAACTCAGACTCGAATGAGCAGTTCTTC	CASSPNSDSNEQFF